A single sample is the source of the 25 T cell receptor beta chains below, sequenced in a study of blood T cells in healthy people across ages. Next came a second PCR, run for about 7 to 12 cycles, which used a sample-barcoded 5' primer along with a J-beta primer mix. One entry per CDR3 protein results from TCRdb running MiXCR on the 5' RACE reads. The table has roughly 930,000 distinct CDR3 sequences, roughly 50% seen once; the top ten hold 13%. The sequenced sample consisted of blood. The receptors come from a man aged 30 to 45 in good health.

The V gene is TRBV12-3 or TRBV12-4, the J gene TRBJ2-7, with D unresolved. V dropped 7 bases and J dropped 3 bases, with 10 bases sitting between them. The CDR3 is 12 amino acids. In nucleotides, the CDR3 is TGTGCCAGCACCTCTAACCACTACGAGCAGTACTTC. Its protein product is CASTSNHYEQYF.

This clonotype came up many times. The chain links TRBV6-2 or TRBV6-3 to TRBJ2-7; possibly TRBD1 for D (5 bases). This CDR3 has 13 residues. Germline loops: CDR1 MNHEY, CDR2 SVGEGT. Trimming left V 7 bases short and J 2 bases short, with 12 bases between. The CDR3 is CASNFQGPYEQYF. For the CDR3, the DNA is TGTGCCAGCAATTTCCAGGGCCCCTACGAGCAGTACTTC.

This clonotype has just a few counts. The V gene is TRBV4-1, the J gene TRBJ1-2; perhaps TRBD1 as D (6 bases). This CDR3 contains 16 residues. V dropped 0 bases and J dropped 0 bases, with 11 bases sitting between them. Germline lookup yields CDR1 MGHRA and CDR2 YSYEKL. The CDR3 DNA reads TGCGCCAGCAGCCAAGATAGGAACAGGGCTAACTATGGCTACACCTTC. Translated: CASSQDRNRANYGYTF.

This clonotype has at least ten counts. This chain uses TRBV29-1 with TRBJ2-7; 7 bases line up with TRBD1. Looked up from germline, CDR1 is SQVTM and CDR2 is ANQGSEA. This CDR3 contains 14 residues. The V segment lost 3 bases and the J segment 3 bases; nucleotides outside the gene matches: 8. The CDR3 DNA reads TGCAGCGTTGACCAGGGGGTAGGCAACTACGAGCAGTACTTC. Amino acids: CSVDQGVGNYEQYF.

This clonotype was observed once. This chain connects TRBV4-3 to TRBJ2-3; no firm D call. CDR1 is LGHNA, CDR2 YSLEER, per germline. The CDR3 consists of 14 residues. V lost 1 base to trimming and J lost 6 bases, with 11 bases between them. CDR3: CASSQAASSDTQYF. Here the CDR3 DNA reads TGCGCCAGCAGCCAAGCGGCTAGTTCCGATACGCAGTATTTT.

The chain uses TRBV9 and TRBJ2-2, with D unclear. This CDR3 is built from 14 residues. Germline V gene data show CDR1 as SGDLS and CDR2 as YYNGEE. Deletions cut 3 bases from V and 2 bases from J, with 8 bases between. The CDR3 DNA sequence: TGTGCCAGCAGCGGAACACCCAACACCGGGGAGCTGTTTTTT. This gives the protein CASSGTPNTGELFF.

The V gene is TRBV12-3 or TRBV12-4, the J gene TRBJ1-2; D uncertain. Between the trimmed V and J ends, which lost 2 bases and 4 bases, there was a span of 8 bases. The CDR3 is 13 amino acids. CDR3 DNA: TGTGCCAGCAGTTTACGGGTTACCTATGGCTACACCTTC. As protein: CASSLRVTYGYTF.

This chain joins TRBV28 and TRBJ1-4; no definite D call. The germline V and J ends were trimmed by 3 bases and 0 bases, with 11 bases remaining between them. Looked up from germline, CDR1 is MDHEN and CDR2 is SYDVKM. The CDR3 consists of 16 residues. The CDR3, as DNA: TGTGCCAGCAGTTTCAGGCAGTCGGCAACTAATGAAAAACTGTTTTTT. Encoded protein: CASSFRQSATNEKLFF.

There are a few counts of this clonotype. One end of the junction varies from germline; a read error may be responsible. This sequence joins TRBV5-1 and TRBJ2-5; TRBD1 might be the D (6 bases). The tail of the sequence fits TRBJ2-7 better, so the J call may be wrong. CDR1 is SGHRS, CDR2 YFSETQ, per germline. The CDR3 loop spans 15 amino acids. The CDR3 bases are TGCGCCAGCAGTTTGGTTCCGGGACACTACTACGAGCAGTACTTC. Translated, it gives CASSLVPGHYYEQYF.

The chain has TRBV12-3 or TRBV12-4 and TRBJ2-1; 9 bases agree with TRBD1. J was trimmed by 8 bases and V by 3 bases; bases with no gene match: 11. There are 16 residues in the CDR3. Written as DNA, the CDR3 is TGTGCCAGCAGTTTGATTGGGACAGGGCATCCCTATGAGCAGTTCTTC. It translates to CASSLIGTGHPYEQFF.

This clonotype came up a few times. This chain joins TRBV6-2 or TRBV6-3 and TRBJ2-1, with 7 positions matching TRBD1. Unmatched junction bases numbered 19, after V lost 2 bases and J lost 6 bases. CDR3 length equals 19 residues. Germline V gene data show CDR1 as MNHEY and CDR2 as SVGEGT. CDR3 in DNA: TGTGCCAGCAGTTACGGAGATAGACAGGGATGGGTGGTGGGCAATGAGCAGTTCTTC. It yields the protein CASSYGDRQGWVVGNEQFF.

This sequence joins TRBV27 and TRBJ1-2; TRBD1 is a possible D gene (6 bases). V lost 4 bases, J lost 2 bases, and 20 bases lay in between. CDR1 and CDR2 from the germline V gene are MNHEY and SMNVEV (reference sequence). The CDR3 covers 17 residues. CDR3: CASSYRSQGQKNYGYTF. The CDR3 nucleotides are TGTGCCAGCAGTTATCGGAGCCAGGGGCAGAAGAACTATGGCTACACCTTC.

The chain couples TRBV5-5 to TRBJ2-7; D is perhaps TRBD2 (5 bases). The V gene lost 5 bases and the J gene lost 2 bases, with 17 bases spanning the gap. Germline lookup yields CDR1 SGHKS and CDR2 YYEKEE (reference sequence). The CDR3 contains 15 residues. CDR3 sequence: CASSYGELFTYEQYF. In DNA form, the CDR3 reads TGTGCCAGCAGTTACGGGGAGCTCTTTACCTACGAGCAGTACTTC.

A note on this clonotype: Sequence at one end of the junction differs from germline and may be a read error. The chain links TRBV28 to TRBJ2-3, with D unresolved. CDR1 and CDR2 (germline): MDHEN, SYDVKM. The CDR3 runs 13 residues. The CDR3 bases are TGTGCCAGCAGTCCCCGCATTGCAGATACGCAGAATTTT. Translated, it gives CASSPRIADTQNF.

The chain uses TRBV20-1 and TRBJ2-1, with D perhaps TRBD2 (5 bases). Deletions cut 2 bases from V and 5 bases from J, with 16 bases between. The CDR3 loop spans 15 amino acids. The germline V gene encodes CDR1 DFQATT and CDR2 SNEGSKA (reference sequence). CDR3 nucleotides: TGCAGTGCTAGAAGGATAGCGAACTTGAACAATGAGCAGTTCTTC. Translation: CSARRIANLNNEQFF.

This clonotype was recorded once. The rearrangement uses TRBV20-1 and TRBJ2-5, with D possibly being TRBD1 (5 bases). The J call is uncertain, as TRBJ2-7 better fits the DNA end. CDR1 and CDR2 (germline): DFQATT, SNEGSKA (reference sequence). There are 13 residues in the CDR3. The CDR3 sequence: CSAGPPGTYEQYF. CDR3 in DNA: TGCAGTGCCGGGCCCCCAGGGACCTACGAGCAGTACTTC.

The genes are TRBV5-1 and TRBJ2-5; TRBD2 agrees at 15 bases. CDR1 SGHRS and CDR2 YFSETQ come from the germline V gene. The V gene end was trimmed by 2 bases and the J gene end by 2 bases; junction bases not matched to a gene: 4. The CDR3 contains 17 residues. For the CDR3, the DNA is TGCGCCAGCAGCTTCGGGGGACTAGCGGGGGGACAAGAGACCCAGTACTTC. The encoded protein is CASSFGGLAGGQETQYF.

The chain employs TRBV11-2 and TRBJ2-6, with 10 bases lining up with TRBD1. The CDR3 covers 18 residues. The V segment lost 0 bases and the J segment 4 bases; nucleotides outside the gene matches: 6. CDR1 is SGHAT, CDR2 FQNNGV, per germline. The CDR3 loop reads CASSLEGTGVEGANVLTF. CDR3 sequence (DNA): TGTGCCAGCAGCTTAGAGGGGACAGGGGTGGAAGGGGCCAACGTCCTGACTTTC. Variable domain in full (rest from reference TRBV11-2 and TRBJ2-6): EAGVAQSPRYKIIEKRQSVAFWCNPISGHATLYWYQQILGQGPKLLIQFQNNGVVDDSQLPKDRFSAERLKGVDSTLKIQPAKLEDSAVYLCASSLEGTGVEGANVLTFGAGSRLTVL.

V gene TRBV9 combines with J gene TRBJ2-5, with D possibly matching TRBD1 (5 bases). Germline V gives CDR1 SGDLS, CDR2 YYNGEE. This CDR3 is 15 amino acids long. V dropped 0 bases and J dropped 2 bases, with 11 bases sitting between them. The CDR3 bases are TGTGCCAGCAGCGTAGCCCCGACAGTTCAAGAGACCCAGTACTTC. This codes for CASSVAPTVQETQYF. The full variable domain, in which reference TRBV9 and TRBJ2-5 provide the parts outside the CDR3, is DSGVTQTPKHLITATGQRVTLRCSPRSGDLSVYWYQQSLDQGLQFLIQYYNGEERAKGNILERFSAQQFPDLHSELNLSSLELGDSALYFCASSVAPTVQETQYFGPGTRLLVL.

DNA for the CDR3: TGCAGCGTTGAAGGGGATCGGCGGGGGGGCCTGGGTGAGCAGTTCTTC. Its translation: CSVEGDRRGGLGEQFF. V is TRBV29-1 and J is TRBJ2-1, with 9 bases that match TRBD2. The CDR3 extends over 16 amino acids. V dropped 1 base and J dropped 9; count of bases not matched to a gene: 13. Germline CDR1 reads SQVTM; CDR2 reads ANQGSEA.

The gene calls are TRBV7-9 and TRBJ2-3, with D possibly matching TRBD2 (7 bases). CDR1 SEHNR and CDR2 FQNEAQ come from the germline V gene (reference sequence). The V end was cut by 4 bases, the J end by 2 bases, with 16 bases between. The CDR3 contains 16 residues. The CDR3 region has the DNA TGTGCCAGCAGCTCCTTAGAGGGGGGGACCACAGATACGCAGTATTTT. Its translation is CASSSLEGGTTDTQYF. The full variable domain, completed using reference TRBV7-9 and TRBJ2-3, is DTGVSQNPRHKITKRGQNVTFRCDPISEHNRLYWYRQTLGQGPEFLTYFQNEAQLEKSRLLSDRFSAERPKGSFSTLEIQRTEQGDSAMYLCASSSLEGGTTDTQYFGPGTRLTVL.

The CDR3 spells CSVESPSGANVLTF. The CDR3 bases are TGCAGCGTTGAAAGCCCCTCCGGGGCCAACGTCCTGACTTTC. The V call is TRBV29-1, the J call TRBJ2-6; D uncertain. Trimming stripped 2 bases from V and 4 bases from J, with 9 bases between. This CDR3 is 14 amino acids long. The germline gives CDR1 SQVTM, CDR2 ANQGSEA.

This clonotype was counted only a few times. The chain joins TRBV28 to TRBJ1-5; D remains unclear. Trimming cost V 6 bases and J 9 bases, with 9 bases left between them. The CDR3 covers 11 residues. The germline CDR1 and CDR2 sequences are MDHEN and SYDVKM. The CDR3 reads CASSSPRPQHF. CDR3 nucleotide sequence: TGTGCCAGCAGCTCTCCACGGCCCCAGCATTTT. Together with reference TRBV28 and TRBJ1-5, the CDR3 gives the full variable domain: DVKVTQSSRYLVKRTGEKVFLECVQDMDHENMFWYRQDPGLGLRLIYFSYDVKMKEKGDIPEGYSVSREKKERFSLILESASTNQTSMYLCASSSPRPQHFGDGTRLSIL.

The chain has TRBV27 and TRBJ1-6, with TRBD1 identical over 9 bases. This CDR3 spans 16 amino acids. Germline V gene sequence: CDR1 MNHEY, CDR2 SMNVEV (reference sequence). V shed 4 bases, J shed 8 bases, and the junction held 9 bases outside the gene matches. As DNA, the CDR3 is TGTGCCAGCAGTTCCAAAGGACAGGGGACTCATTCACCCCTCCACTTT. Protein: CASSSKGQGTHSPLHF.

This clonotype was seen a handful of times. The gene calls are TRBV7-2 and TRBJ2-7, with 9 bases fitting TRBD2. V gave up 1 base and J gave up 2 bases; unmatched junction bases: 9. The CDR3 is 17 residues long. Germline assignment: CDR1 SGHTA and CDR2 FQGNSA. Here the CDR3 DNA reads TGTGCCAGCAGCTTAGTTTCGGGCGGGGGGGTTACCTACGAGCAGTACTTC. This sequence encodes CASSLVSGGGVTYEQYF.